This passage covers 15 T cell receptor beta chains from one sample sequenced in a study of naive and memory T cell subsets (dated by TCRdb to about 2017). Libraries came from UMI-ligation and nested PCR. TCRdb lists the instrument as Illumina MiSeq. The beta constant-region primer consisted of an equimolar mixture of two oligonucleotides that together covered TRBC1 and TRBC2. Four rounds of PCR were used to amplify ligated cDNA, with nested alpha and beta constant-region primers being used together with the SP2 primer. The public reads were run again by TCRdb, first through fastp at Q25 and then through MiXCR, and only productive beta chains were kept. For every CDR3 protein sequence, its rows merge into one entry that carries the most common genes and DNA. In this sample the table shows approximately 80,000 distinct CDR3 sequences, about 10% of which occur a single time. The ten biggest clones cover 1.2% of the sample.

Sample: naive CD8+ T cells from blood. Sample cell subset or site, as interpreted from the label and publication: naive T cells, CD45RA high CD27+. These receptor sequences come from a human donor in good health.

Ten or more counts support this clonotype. This CDR3 is CASSDAGTSGNIQYF. The DNA of the CDR3 is TGCGCCAGCAGTGATGCCGGGACTAGCGGAAACATTCAGTACTTC. The chain carries TRBV10-1 and TRBJ2-4; 11 positions match TRBD2. CDR1 is WNHNN, CDR2 SYGVQD, per germline (reference sequence). The CDR3 covers 15 residues. Trimming removed 3 bases from V and 6 bases from J; junction bases left unmatched: 4.

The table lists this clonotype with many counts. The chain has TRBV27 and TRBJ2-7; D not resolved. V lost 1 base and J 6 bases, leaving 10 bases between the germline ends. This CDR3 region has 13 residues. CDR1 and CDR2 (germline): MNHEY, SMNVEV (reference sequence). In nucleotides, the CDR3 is TGTGCCAGCAGTTTATACCAATCCGGCGAGCAGTACTTC. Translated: CASSLYQSGEQYF.

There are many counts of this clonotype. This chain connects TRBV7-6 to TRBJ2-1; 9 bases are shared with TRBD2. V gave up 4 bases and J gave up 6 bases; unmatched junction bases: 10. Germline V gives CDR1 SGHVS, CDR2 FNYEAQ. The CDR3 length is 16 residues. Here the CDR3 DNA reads TGTGCCAGCAGCTCCCCCCGGACTAGCGTATTCAATGAGCAGTTCTTC. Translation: CASSSPRTSVFNEQFF.

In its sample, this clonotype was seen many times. In DNA form, the CDR3 reads TGTGCCAGCAGCCGGGGAGGGCAGCCCGGGGGCTACACCTTC. This codes for CASSRGGQPGGYTF. V and J are TRBV13 and TRBJ1-2; D gene unclear. The CDR3 loop spans 14 amino acids. V was clipped by 5 bases and J by 8 bases, with 18 bases between them. Germline loops: CDR1 PRHDT, CDR2 FYEKMQ (reference sequence).

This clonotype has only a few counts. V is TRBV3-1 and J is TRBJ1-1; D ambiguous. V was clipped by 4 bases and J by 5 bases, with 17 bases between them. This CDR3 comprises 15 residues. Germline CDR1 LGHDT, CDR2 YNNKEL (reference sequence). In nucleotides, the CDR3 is TGTGCCAGCAGCCCTTACACGTTCTCGGGAACTGAAGCTTTCTTT. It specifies CASSPYTFSGTEAFF.

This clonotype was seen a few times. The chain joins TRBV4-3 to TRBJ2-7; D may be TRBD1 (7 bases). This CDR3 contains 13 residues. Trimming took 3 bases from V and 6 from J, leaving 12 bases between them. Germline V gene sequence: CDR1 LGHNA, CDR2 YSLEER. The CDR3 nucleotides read TGCGCCAGCAGCCAGAGGCAGGGGGGCGAGCAGTACTTC. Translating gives CASSQRQGGEQYF.

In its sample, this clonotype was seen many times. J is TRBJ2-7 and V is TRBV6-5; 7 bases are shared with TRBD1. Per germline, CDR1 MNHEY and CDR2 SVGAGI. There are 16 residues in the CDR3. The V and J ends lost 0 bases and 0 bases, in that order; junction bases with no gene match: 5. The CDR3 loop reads CASSYSDRKSSYEQYF. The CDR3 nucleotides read TGTGCCAGCAGTTACTCGGACAGGAAGAGCTCCTACGAGCAGTACTTC.

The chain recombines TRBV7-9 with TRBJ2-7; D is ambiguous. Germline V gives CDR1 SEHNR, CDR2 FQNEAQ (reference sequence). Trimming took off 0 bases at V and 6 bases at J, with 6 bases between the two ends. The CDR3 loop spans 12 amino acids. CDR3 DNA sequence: TGTGCCAGCAGCTTAGCGGTCGTCGAGCAGTACTTC. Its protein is CASSLAVVEQYF.

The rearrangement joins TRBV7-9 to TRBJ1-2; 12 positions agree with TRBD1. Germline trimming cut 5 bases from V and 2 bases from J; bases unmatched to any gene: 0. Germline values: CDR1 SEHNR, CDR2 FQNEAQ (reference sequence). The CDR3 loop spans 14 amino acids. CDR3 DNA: TGTGCCAGCAGCGGGACAGGGGGCAACTATGGCTACACCTTC. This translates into CASSGTGGNYGYTF.

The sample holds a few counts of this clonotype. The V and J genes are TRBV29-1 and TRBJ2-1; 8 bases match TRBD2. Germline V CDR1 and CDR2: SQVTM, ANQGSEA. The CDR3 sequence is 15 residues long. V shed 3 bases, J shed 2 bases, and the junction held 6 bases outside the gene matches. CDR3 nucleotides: TGCAGCGTTGATCCGCCGGGAGGGCCCTACAATGAGCAGTTCTTC. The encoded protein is CSVDPPGGPYNEQFF.

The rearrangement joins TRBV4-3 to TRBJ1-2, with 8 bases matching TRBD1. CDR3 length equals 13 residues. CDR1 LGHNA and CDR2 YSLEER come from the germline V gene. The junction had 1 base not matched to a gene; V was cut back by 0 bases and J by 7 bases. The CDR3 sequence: CASSQDQGAGYTF. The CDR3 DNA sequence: TGCGCCAGCAGCCAAGACCAGGGGGCTGGCTACACCTTC.

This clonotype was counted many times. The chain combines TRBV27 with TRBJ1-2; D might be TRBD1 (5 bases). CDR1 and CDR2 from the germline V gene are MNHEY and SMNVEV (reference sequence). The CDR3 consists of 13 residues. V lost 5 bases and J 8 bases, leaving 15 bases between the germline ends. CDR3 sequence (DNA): TGTGCCAGCAGTGAGGGACCTGGGGGAGGCTACACCTTC. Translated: CASSEGPGGGYTF.

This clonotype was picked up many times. In DNA, the CDR3 is TGTGCCAGCAGTCTATCGGGGCATGAGCAGTTCTTC. This sequence encodes CASSLSGHEQFF. The chain joins TRBV12-3 or TRBV12-4 to TRBJ2-1; D could derive from TRBD1 or TRBD2 (5 bases each). The CDR3 contains 12 residues. V was trimmed by 5 bases and J by 8 bases, leaving 10 bases between them.

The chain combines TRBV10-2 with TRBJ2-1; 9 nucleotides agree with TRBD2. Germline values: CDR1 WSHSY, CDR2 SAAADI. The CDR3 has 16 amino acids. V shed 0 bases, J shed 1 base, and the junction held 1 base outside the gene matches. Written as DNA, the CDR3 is TGCGCCAGCAGTGAGTCTAGCGGGAGTTCCTACAATGAGCAGTTCTTC. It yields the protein CASSESSGSSYNEQFF.

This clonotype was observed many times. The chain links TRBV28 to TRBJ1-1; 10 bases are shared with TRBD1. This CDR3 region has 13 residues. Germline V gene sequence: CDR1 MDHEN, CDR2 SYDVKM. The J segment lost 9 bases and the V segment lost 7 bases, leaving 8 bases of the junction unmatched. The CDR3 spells CASTWTGGRQAFF. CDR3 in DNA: TGTGCCAGCACCTGGACAGGGGGAAGGCAAGCTTTCTTT.